This is a list of T cell receptor beta chains from one sample in a study of neoadjuvant nivolumab and ipilimumab in lung cancer. The repertoire was sequenced with immunoSEQ multiplex PCR; TCRdb's copy has only in-frame clones and lacks some. In the table there are some 30,000 clones, 75% to 95% of which are singletons. The material sequenced was peripheral blood, taken after neoadjuvant nivolumab, alone or with ipilimumab, at or shortly before surgery. These receptors originate from an adult with non-small cell lung cancer. CDR3s include the opening cysteine and the closing phenylalanine or tryptophan.

J gene | V gene | CDR3 protein
TRBJ1-1 | TRBV10-1 | CAVRQGLNTEAFF
TRBJ2-7 | TRBV7-9 | CASSPARGLSYEQYF
TRBJ1-2 | TRBV15 | CATSRDLGIGTF
TRBJ2-2 | TRBV18 | CASSRLGPGNTGELFF
TRBJ1-3 | TRBV18 | CASSPLAVSGNTIYF
TRBJ2-3 | TRBV5-1 | CASSGDRAGTDTQYF
TRBJ2-1 | TRBV7-9 | CASSSDRVGNNEQFF
TRBJ1-1 | TRBV5-4 | CASSLRTGRTEAFF
TRBJ2-1 | TRBV7-3 | CASSSAPWGNEQFF
TRBJ1-2 | TRBV7-2 | CASSLALGTGFGYTF
TRBJ1-2 | TRBV5-1 | CASSPTPGQAYYGYTF
TRBJ2-3 | TRBV2 | CASRVRGGTDTQYF
TRBJ2-1 | TRBV27 | CASSLRQGARNEQFF
TRBJ2-5 | TRBV5-1 | CASSAGETQYF
TRBJ2-1 | TRBV7-8 | CASSEGPSYNEQFF
TRBJ1-4 | TRBV4-1 | CASSQDGLRVTNEKLFF
TRBJ2-7 | TRBV4-2 | CASSQELTPEEQYF
TRBJ1-1 | TRBV19 | CASSISGNTEAFF
TRBJ1-1 | TRBV7-8 | CASSFGRDMNTEAFF
TRBJ2-2 | TRBV7-2 | CASSLYGELFF
TRBJ2-2 | TRBV4-1 | CASSPGTSATGELFF
TRBJ2-7 | TRBV19 | CASSMAGQTYEQYF
TRBJ2-7 | TRBV29-1 | CSLLGLAGGRYEQYF
TRBJ2-3 | TRBV9 | CASSVGGGPTDTQYF
TRBJ2-5 | TRBV25-1 | CASSRRTGETQYF
TRBJ2-7 | TRBV5-4 | CASSLFRDSGRYEQYF
TRBJ1-6 | TRBV5-1 | CASSLVGSNSPLHF
TRBJ1-6 | TRBV7-9 | CASSSGWQGKVSPLHF
TRBJ2-7 | TRBV5-1 | CASSLGDSAYEQYF
TRBJ2-7 | TRBV12-5 | CASGFNPGTGISYEQYF
TRBJ2-2 | TRBV29-1 | CSVDRGGTGELFF
TRBJ2-1 | TRBV2 | CASISNEQFF